A selection of T cell receptor beta chains follows, all from one sample in a study of PD-L1 blockade in urothelial cancer. Clones were sequenced by immunoSEQ multiplex PCR, and TCRdb holds only the in-frame ones, with some missing. The sample holds about 76,000 clones, 90% seen once. The sequencing here drew on PBMCs, taken around atezolizumab (anti-PD-L1) treatment. Receptor source: a man in his 70s with urothelial cancer. Both conserved end residues are part of each CDR3. The D gene is left open where the match is weak. For some rows the clone size is stated as once, few or many, or as a class when expanded; others skip it.

.,TRBV5-5,TRBD2,TRBJ2-7,TGTGCCAGCAGCTCCCTCAGGGCGGGAGACCCCTACGAGCAGTACTTC,CASSSLRAGDPYEQYF
.,TRBV7-9,.,TRBJ1-4,TGTGCCAGCAGCTTAAGAGGGACAAGATGGGCAACTAATGAAAAACTGTTTTTT,CASSLRGTRWATNEKLFF
once,TRBV7-8,TRBD1,TRBJ1-4,TGTGCCAGCAGCTTAGGAAATCAGGGGGCGGCTAATGAAAAACTGTTTTTT,CASSLGNQGAANEKLFF
.,TRBV13,TRBD2,TRBJ2-1,TGTGCCAGCAGCTTCGTAGGGCTAGCGGGAGACAATGAGCAGTTCTTC,CASSFVGLAGDNEQFF
.,TRBV7-3,TRBD2,TRBJ2-1,TGTGCCAGCAGCTTATATGGACTAGCACCCCTCAATGAGCAGTTCTTC,CASSLYGLAPLNEQFF
few,TRBV7-8,.,TRBJ1-5,TGTGCCAGCAGCAAAGACAGTGTAAATCAGCCCCAGCATTTT,CASSKDSVNQPQHF
.,TRBV29-1,TRBD2,TRBJ2-5,TGCAGCGTGGGGATCGGGAGGAGCTTCCAAGAGACCCAGTACTTC,CSVGIGRSFQETQYF
.,TRBV19,.,TRBJ1-5,TGTGCCAGTAGTCTATCAGGGCTCCAGCCCCAGCATTTT,CASSLSGLQPQHF
.,TRBV5-1,.,TRBJ1-1,TGCGCCAGCAGCTTGGCAGAGGGTACTGAAGCTTTCTTT,CASSLAEGTEAFF
few,TRBV7-8,.,TRBJ2-5,TGTGCCAGCAGCTTAGGGACAGTCCAAGAGACCCAGTACTTC,CASSLGTVQETQYF